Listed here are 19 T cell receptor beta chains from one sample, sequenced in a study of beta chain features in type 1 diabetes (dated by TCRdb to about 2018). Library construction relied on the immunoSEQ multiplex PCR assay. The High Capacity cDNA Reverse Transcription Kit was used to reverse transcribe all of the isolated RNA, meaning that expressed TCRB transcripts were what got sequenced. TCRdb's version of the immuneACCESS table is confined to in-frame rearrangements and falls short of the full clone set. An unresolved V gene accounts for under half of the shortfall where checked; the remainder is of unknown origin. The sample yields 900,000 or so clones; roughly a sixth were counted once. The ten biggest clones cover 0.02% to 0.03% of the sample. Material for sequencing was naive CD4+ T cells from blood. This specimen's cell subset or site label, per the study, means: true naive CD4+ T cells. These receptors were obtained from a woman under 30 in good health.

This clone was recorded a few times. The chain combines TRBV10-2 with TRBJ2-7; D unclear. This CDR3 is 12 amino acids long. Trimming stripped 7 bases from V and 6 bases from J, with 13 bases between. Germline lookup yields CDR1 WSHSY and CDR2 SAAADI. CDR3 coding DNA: TGCGCCAGCACCTCCAACCCTTTCGAGCAGTACTTC. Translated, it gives CASTSNPFEQYF.

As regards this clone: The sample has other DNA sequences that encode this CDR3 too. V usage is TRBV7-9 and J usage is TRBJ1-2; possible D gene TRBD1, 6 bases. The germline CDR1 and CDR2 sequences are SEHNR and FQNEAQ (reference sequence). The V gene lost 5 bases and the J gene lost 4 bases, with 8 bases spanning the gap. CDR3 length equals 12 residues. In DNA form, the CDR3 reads TGTGCCAGCAGCCAGGACAGCTATGGCTACACCTTC. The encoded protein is CASSQDSYGYTF.

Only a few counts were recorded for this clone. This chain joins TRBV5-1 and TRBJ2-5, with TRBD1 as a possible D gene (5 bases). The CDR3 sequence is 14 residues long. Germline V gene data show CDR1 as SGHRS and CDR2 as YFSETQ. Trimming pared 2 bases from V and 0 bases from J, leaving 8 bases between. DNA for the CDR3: TGCGCCAGCAGCTTTAGACAGAACCAAGAGACCCAGTACTTC. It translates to CASSFRQNQETQYF.

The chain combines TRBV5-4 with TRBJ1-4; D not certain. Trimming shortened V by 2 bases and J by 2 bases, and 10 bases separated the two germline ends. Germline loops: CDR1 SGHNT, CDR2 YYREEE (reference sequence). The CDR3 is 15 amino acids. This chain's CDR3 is CASSFTAGTNEKLFF. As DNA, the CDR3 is TGTGCCAGCAGCTTTACGGCCGGGACTAATGAAAAACTGTTTTTT. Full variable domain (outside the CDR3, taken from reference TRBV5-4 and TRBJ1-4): ETGVTQSPTHLIKTRGQQVTLRCSSQSGHNTVSWYQQALGQGPQFIFQYYREEENGRGNFPPRFSGLQFPNYSSELNVNALELDDSALYLCASSFTAGTNEKLFFGSGTQLSVL.

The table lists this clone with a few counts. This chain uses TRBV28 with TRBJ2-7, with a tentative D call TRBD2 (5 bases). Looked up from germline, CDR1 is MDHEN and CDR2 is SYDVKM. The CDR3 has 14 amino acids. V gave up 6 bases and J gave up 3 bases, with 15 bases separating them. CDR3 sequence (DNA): TGTGCCAGCAGGCGACCGGGATCCAACTACGAGCAGTACTTC. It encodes CASRRPGSNYEQYF.

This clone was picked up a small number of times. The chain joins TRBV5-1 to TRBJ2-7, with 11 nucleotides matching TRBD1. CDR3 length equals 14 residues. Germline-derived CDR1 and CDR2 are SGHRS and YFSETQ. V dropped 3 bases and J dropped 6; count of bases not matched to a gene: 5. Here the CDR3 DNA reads TGCGCCAGCAGCTCGGGACAGGGGGGTCTCGAGCAGTACTTC. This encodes CASSSGQGGLEQYF.

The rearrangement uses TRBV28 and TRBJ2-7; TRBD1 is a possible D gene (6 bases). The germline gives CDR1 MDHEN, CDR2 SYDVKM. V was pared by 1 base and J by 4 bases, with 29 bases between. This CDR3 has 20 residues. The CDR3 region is CASSLFGTRFSPNPLYEQYF. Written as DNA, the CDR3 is TGTGCCAGCAGTTTATTCGGGACACGTTTTTCGCCAAACCCGCTTTACGAGCAGTACTTC.

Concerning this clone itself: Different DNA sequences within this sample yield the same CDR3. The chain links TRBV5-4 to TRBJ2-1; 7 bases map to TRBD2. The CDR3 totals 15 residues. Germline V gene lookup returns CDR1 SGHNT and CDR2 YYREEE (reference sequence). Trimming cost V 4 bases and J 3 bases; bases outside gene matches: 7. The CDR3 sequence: CASSPGLADYNEQFF. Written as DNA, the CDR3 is TGTGCCAGCAGCCCCGGGCTAGCGGACTACAATGAGCAGTTCTTC.

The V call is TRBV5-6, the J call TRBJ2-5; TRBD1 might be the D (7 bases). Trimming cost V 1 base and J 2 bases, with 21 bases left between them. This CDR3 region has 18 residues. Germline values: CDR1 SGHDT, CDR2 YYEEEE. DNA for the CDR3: TGTGCCAGCAGCTTGTTCCAAGCAGGGGGGTACGTACAAGAGACCCAGTACTTC. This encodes CASSLFQAGGYVQETQYF.

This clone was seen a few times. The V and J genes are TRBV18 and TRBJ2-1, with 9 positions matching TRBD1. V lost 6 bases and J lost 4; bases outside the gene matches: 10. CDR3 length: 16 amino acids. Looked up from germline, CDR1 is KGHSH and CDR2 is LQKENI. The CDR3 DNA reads TGTGCCAGCTCCATAGGCGGGACAGGGAAATACAATGAGCAGTTCTTC. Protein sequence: CASSIGGTGKYNEQFF.

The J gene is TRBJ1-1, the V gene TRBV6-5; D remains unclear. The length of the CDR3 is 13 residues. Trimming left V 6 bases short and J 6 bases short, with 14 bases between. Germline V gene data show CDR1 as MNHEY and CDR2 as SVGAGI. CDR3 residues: CASRRKVSAEAFF. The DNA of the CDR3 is TGTGCCAGCAGACGGAAAGTCTCAGCTGAAGCTTTCTTT.

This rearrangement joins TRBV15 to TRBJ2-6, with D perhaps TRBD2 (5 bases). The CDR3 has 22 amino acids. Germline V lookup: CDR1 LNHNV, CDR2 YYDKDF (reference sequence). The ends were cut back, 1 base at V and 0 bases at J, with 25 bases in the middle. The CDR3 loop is CATSRAPRRLLTDSSGANVLTF. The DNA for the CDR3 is TGTGCCACCAGCAGAGCCCCGCGTAGGTTGTTGACGGACTCCTCTGGGGCCAACGTCCTGACTTTC.

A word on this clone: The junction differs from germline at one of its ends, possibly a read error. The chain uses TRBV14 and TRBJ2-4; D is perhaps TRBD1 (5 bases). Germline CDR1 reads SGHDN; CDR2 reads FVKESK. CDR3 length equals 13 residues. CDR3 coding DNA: TGTGCCAGCAGCAAAGACAGAGAGGACATTCAGTACTTC. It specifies CASSKDREDIQYF.

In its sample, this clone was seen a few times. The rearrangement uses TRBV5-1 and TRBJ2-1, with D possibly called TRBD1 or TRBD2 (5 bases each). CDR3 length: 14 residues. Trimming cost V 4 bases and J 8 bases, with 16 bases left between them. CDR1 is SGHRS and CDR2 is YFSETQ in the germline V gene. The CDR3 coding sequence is TGCGCCAGCAGCCACGGGACGAAGGGTGATGAGCAGTTCTTC. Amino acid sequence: CASSHGTKGDEQFF.

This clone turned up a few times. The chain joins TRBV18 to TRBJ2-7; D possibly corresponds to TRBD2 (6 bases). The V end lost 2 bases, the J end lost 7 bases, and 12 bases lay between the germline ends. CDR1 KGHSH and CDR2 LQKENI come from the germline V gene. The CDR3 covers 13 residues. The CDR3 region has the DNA TGTGCCAGCTCACCAACTACGGAGGGAGAGCAGTACTTC. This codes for CASSPTTEGEQYF.

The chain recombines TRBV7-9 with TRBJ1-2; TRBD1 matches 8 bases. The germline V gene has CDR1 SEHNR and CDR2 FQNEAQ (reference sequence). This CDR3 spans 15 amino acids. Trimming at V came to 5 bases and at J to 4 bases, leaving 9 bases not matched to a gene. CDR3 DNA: TGTGCCAGCAGCCCTCGGACAGGGATGGGCTATGGCTACACCTTC. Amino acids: CASSPRTGMGYGYTF.

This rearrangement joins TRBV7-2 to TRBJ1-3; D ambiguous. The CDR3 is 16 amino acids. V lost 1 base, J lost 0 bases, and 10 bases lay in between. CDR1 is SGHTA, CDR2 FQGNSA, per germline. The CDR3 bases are TGTGCCAGCAGCTTAGTAGATCGCGGCTCTGGAAACACCATATATTTT. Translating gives CASSLVDRGSGNTIYF.

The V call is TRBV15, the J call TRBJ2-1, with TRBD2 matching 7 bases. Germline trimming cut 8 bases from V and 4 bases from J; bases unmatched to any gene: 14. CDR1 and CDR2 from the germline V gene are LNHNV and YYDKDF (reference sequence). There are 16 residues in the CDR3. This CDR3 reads CATPAASGVVYNEQFF. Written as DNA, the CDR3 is TGTGCCACCCCCGCGGCTAGCGGAGTTGTATACAATGAGCAGTTCTTC.

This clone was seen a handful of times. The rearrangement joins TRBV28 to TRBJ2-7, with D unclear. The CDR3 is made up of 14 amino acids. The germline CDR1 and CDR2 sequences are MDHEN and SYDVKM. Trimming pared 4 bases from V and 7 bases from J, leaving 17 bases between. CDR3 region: CASSSGPPPMEQYF. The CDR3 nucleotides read TGTGCCAGCAGTTCGGGCCCCCCACCCATGGAGCAGTACTTC.